This TCR beta chain was profiled in a study of blood T cell repertoires in COVID-19. Here immunoSEQ multiplex PCR was the method, and the copy in TCRdb shows in-frame clones only, minus some. The repertoire has 200,000 to 300,000 clones, just under 85% of them found once; the top ten carry around 6.4%. After removal of 4 bases from V and 4 bases from J, the junction contained 5 bases not matched to a gene. Germline V CDR1 and CDR2: MDHEN, SYDVKM. This CDR3 is 15 amino acids long. The chain joins TRBV28 to TRBJ1-5; TRBD1 agrees at 9 bases. The specimen sequenced was peripheral blood. The sequence was obtained from a woman aged 55-70 years with active or convalescent COVID-19. The CDR3 DNA is TGTGCCAGCAGTTCGGACAGGGGTTTGAATCAGCCCCAGCATTTT. Translated: CASSSDRGLNQPQHF.